This T cell receptor (beta chain) stems from a study of T cells in Graves' hyperthyroidism and ophthalmopathy. For the study at large: At initial diagnosis, before any treatment had begun, peripheral blood was obtained.

Amplification of TCR beta CDR3 regions used RNA as the template. During a first-round RT-PCR of the TCR CDR3, the HTBI primer set was used. TCRdb redid the calling of the multiplex PCR reads with MiXCR, one entry per CDR3 protein. The data show a few hundred thousand distinct CDR3 sequences, with around a sixth seen just once and 45% to 50% held by the top ten. The V and J ends lost 0 bases and 6 bases respectively, with 11 bases between them. The CDR3 covers 14 residues. Germline V gene lookup returns CDR1 SGDLS and CDR2 YYNGEE. An absence of ophthalmopathy progression within 18 months meant stable Graves' hyperthyroidism. Diagnosing involved the use of clinical symptoms, serum thyroxine and TRAb, thyroid ultrasound and orbital computed tomography. Fresh peripheral blood, approximately 9.6 ml, yielded the PBMCs.

J is TRBJ2-3 and V is TRBV9, with D maybe TRBD2 (7 bases). The receptor was isolated from a woman aged 45-65 years with Graves' hyperthyroidism. Sequencing was carried out using blood. The CDR3 sequence: CASSVAGGRDTQYF. CDR3 nucleotide sequence: TGTGCCAGCAGCGTAGCGGGGGGCCGGGATACGCAGTATTTT.